The clone carrying this TCR beta chain showed up just once. Its target is unknown. Time point meaning: week 5, during vaccination. Vaccination comprised doses that each held 300 ug of mutant IDH1 20-mer peptide, plus topical imiquimod. These data originate in a study of a mutant IDH1 vaccine in newly diagnosed glioma. V dropped 2 bases and J dropped 4 bases, with 12 bases sitting between them. The germline CDR1 and CDR2 sequences are SGHRS and YFSETQ. The CDR3 is 15 residues long. Profiling relied on immunoSEQ multiplex PCR, and the TCRdb table lists in-frame clones only, not all of them. Here the sample spans tens of thousands of clones, roughly 76% being singletons.

The sample consisted of PBMCs, taken from a glioma patient whose treatment included an IDH1 peptide vaccine. This chain uses TRBV5-1 with TRBJ2-2, with D possibly matching TRBD2 (5 bases). This sequence was found in a man in his fifties with glioma. As DNA, the CDR3 is TGCGCCAGCAGCTTAGAGGGATTTGGCACCGGGGAGCTGTTTTTT. Translating gives CASSLEGFGTGELFF.